Below, 14 T cell receptor beta chains from the same sample are listed, as sequenced in a study of blood T cells in healthy people across ages. PCR was performed a second time for roughly 7 to 11 cycles using a sample-barcoded 5' primer and a J-beta primer mix. TCRdb itself ran the 5' RACE reads through MiXCR, one entry per CDR3 protein. The sample has hundreds of thousands of distinct CDR3 sequences, roughly 30% seen once; the top ten hold about a sixth. The sample was blood. All receptors derive from an elderly woman in good health.

The chain employs TRBV29-1 and TRBJ2-2; unclear D gene. Germline lookup yields CDR1 SQVTM and CDR2 ANQGSEA. Trimming cost V 4 bases and J 6 bases, with 12 bases left between them. The CDR3 covers 13 residues. CDR3 region: CSVGRAMAGELFF. CDR3 bases: TGCAGCGTTGGTAGGGCAATGGCCGGGGAGCTGTTTTTT.

This clonotype was detected only a few times. This may stem from a read error, because a much larger clone lies one nucleotide away. The V gene is TRBV6-2 or TRBV6-3, the J gene TRBJ2-1; D remains unclear. The J call may be faulty, since TRBJ2-7 better matches the DNA end. This CDR3 has 12 amino acids. Germline CDR1 is MNHEY and CDR2 is SVGEGT. CDR3 in DNA: TGTGCCAGCAATACCTTTTACAATGAGCAGTACTTC. Translating gives CASNTFYNEQYF.

This chain uses TRBV5-1 with TRBJ2-4; 8 nucleotides match TRBD2. The CDR3 has 17 amino acids. After removal of 0 bases from V and 7 bases from J, the junction contained 12 bases not matched to a gene. Germline-derived CDR1 and CDR2 are SGHRS and YFSETQ. The CDR3 DNA sequence: TGCGCCAGCAGCTTGGTGCAGCGGGGGCAGGGGCGGAACATTCAGTACTTC. This gives the protein CASSLVQRGQGRNIQYF.

The chain's CDR3 is CASSLAGQVDYTF. CDR3 bases: TGTGCCAGCAGTTTGGCGGGACAAGTGGACTACACCTTC. V and J are TRBV12-3 or TRBV12-4 and TRBJ1-2, with TRBD1 as a possible D gene (6 bases). Trimming shortened V by 3 bases and J by 10 bases, and 15 bases separated the two germline ends. There are 13 residues in the CDR3.

In its sample, this clonotype was seen many times. The rearrangement joins TRBV6-2 or TRBV6-3 to TRBJ2-3; tentative D call: TRBD2 (5 bases). The CDR3 runs 14 residues. The V gene lost 2 bases and the J gene lost 5 bases, with 11 bases spanning the gap. The germline CDR1 and CDR2 sequences are MNHEY and SVGEGT. CDR3 loop: CASSYNGDGDTQYF. As DNA, the CDR3 is TGTGCCAGCAGTTACAACGGGGATGGAGATACGCAGTATTTT.

The chain couples TRBV6-1 to TRBJ1-5; D might be TRBD1 (6 bases). Per the germline V gene, CDR1 is MNHNS and CDR2 is SASEGT. The V and J ends lost 7 bases and 3 bases respectively, with 10 bases between them. The CDR3 consists of 13 residues. The CDR3 loop is CASKDSLNQPQHF. In DNA, the CDR3 is TGTGCCAGCAAGGACAGTCTCAATCAGCCCCAGCATTTT.

Points on this clonotype: Being one base from a much bigger clone, this may be a read error. The rearrangement uses TRBV15 and TRBJ1-2; D uncertain. The length of the CDR3 is 14 residues. Per the germline V gene, CDR1 is LNHNV and CDR2 is YYDKDF (reference sequence). DNA for the CDR3: TGTGCCACCAACAGAGAAGGACGGGGTTATGGCTACACCTTC. Encoded protein: CATNREGRGYGYTF.

With respect to this clonotype: Just one base apart from a much larger clone, this may be a read error. The chain is built from TRBV4-2 and TRBJ2-4; D is uncertain. The J call may be mistaken, given a closer DNA end match to TRBJ2-7. CDR1 and CDR2 (germline): LGHNA, YNFKEQ. The CDR3 extends over 15 amino acids. For the CDR3, the DNA is TGTGCCAGCAGCCGACGACACCCAACGAACTACGAGCAGTACTTC. Encoded protein: CASSRRHPTNYEQYF.

At least ten counts were recorded for this clonotype. J is TRBJ2-3 and V is TRBV7-8, with TRBD1 as a possible D gene (5 bases). Germline CDR1 and CDR2: SGHVS and FQNEAQ. V lost 1 base and J 3 bases, leaving 14 bases between the germline ends. This CDR3 comprises 16 residues. CDR3 nucleotide sequence: TGTGCCAGCAGCTTAGTGCAGGGATCGCGGACAGATACGCAGTATTTT. As protein: CASSLVQGSRTDTQYF.

This rearrangement joins TRBV5-4 to TRBJ2-1; 9 nucleotides agree with TRBD2. Trimming at V came to 1 base and at J to 7 bases, leaving 6 bases not matched to a gene. The CDR3 runs to 15 residues. Germline CDR1 is SGHNT and CDR2 is YYREEE (reference sequence). The CDR3 coding sequence is TGTGCCAGCAGCTTGATCCTAGCGGGGCCGAATGAGCAGTTCTTC. This sequence encodes CASSLILAGPNEQFF.

V usage is TRBV7-2 and J usage is TRBJ2-4, with 7 bases aligning to TRBD2. The DNA matches TRBJ2-7 better at its end, which makes the J call doubtful. The germline V gene has CDR1 SGHTA and CDR2 FQGNSA. This CDR3 has 15 amino acids. CDR3 bases: TGTGCCAGCAGCTCGGGGAGGGCAGGAGCCTACGAGCAGTACTTC. Amino acids: CASSSGRAGAYEQYF.

For this clonotype: This may come from a read error, since a much larger clone is one base off. The rearrangement joins TRBV6-1 to TRBJ2-5; D is ambiguous. CDR1 and CDR2 (germline): MNHNS, SASEGT. This CDR3 spans 12 amino acids. Trimming stripped 2 bases from V and 11 bases from J, with 12 bases between. CDR3 protein: CASSENRGEQYF. DNA for the CDR3: TGTGCCAGCAGTGAAAACCGCGGAGAGCAGTACTTC.

The chain joins TRBV6-2 or TRBV6-3 to TRBJ2-2, with 7 bases that match TRBD1. The germline V gene encodes CDR1 MNHEY and CDR2 SVGEGT. The CDR3 is 14 residues long. Unmatched junction bases numbered 2, after V lost 2 bases and J lost 5 bases. The DNA for the CDR3 is TGTGCCAGCAGTTACCCAGGGGGTACCGGGGAGCTGTTTTTT. Amino acids: CASSYPGGTGELFF.

V and J are TRBV5-5 and TRBJ2-7; weak D call: TRBD2 (6 bases). The V end lost 4 bases, the J end lost 7 bases, and 24 bases lay between the germline ends. CDR3 length: 16 amino acids. From germline, CDR1 is SGHKS and CDR2 YYEKEE (reference sequence). CDR3 sequence reads: CASSGTRRSPRNEQYF. For the CDR3, the DNA is TGTGCCAGCAGCGGGACTCGGAGGTCGCCAAGGAATGAGCAGTACTTC.